This is a list of T cell receptor beta chains from one sample in a study of blood T cell repertoires in COVID-19. Generated by immunoSEQ multiplex PCR, the TCRdb table keeps only in-frame clones and is missing some. The sample has roughly 250,000 clones; about 87% are singletons. The sample was PBMCs or T cells enriched from blood (not recorded which). All receptors derive from a woman in her forties or fifties who had recovered from COVID-19. The CDR3 runs from the conserved cysteine through the conserved F or W. D genes are given only for firm matches. Not all rows give a size; the values are once, few, many and, for expanded clones, a class.

J	V	size	D	CDR3	DNA
TRBJ1-2	TRBV7-2	NA	TRBD1	CASSLGQGDGYTF	TGTGCCAGCAGCCTCGGACAGGGAGATGGCTACACCTTC
TRBJ2-7	TRBV3-1/TRBV3-2	NA	TRBD1	CACSKQGDRFHEQYF	TGTGCCTGTAGTAAACAGGGGGACAGGTTCCACGAGCAGTACTTC
TRBJ2-3	TRBV3-1/TRBV3-2	NA	TRBD2	CASSRARGSSADTQYF	TGTGCCAGCAGCCGGGCGCGCGGGAGTTCGGCAGATACGCAGTATTTT
TRBJ1-2	TRBV30	NA	NA	CAWTPGLDYGYTF	TGTGCCTGGACTCCAGGGCTGGACTATGGCTACACCTTC
TRBJ1-2	TRBV7-9	NA	TRBD1	CASSLGLQGLSGYTF	TGTGCCAGCAGCTTAGGGCTACAGGGGCTTTCGGGCTACACCTTC
TRBJ2-3	TRBV10-3	NA	TRBD1	CAIRSSTGQGNTDTQYF	TGTGCCATCAGATCAAGCACTGGACAGGGGAACACAGATACGCAGTATTTT
TRBJ2-1	TRBV7-2	NA	TRBD2	CASSFGAGTTYNEQFF	TGTGCCAGCAGCTTTGGAGCGGGAACTACCTACAATGAGCAGTTCTTC
TRBJ2-7	TRBV28	few	TRBD2	CASSPQGLAHEQYF	TGTGCCAGCAGTCCCCAAGGACTAGCCCACGAGCAGTACTTC
TRBJ2-1	TRBV7-3	NA	TRBD1	CASSLTPRDRGEQFF	TGTGCCAGCAGCTTAACCCCCCGGGACAGGGGTGAGCAGTTCTTC
TRBJ2-7	TRBV24-1	NA	TRBD2	CATPKYIAGAYEQYF	TGTGCCACCCCTAAATATATAGCGGGAGCCTACGAGCAGTACTTC
TRBJ1-1	TRBV28	NA	NA	CASSRQGSMNTEAFF	TGTGCCAGCAGTCGTCAGGGCTCCATGAACACTGAAGCTTTCTTT
TRBJ1-2	TRBV28	NA	NA	CASSFQPTGAYGYTF	TGTGCCAGCAGTTTCCAACCGACAGGAGCCTATGGCTACACCTTC
TRBJ2-2	TRBV14	few	TRBD1	CASNIQGPDTGELFF	TGTGCCAGCAACATACAGGGGCCGGACACCGGGGAGCTGTTTTTT
TRBJ2-2	TRBV6-2/TRBV6-3	few	NA	CASSYSPDNTGELFF	TGTGCCAGCAGTTACTCACCAGATAACACCGGGGAGCTGTTTTTT